The 30 T cell receptor beta chains below come from one sample, sequenced in a study of cytomegalovirus exposure and HLA in healthy donors. Vbeta (60) and Jbeta (13) primers were used in the PCR. TCRdb keeps only in-frame clones here, not all; method: immunoSEQ multiplex PCR. In total, the table holds some 43,000 clones. The sample was PBMCs. The receptors here all came from a woman aged 30 to 39 in good health and CMV-seronegative.

The CDR3 spells CASSTRVTGLEQYF. For the CDR3, the DNA is TGTGCCAGCAGCACCCGCGTGACAGGTCTTGAGCAGTACTTC. This sequence joins TRBV13 and TRBJ2-7; a weak D match, TRBD1 (6 bases). The CDR3 loop spans 14 amino acids. V was cut by 5 bases and J by 7 bases, with 18 bases left in between. CDR1 PRHDT and CDR2 FYEKMQ come from the germline V gene (reference sequence). The variable domain in full, completed from reference TRBV13 and TRBJ2-7, reads AAGVIQSPRHLIKEKRETATLKCYPIPRHDTVYWYQQGPGQDPQFLISFYEKMQSDKGSIPDRFSAQQFSDYHSELNMSSLELGDSALYFCASSTRVTGLEQYFGPGTRLTVT.

The chain uses TRBV29-1 and TRBJ1-1, with TRBD1 matching over 7 bases. This CDR3 has 14 residues. The trim removed 3 bases at V and 0 bases at J, leaving 4 bases unmatched. Germline values: CDR1 SQVTM, CDR2 ANQGSEA. CDR3 protein: CSVDRGGMNTEAFF. CDR3 DNA: TGCAGCGTTGACAGAGGGGGCATGAACACTGAAGCTTTCTTT.

The chain couples TRBV6-4 to TRBJ2-3; TRBD1 matches 9 bases. Germline V lookup: CDR1 MRHNA, CDR2 SNTAGT. This CDR3 has 16 residues. Trimming cost V 6 bases and J 4 bases; bases outside gene matches: 11. The CDR3 DNA follows: TGTGCCAGCAGGGGGGTTGGACAGGGGAGGTCAGATACGCAGTATTTT. This sequence encodes CASRGVGQGRSDTQYF.

The rearrangement uses TRBV11-2 and TRBJ2-1, with 8 bases lining up with TRBD2. Trimming removed 8 bases from V and 14 bases from J; junction bases left unmatched: 8. The CDR3 has 11 residues. From germline, CDR1 is SGHAT and CDR2 FQNNGV. CDR3 sequence: CASVPRREEFF. CDR3 DNA sequence: TGTGCCAGCGTCCCTCGGCGGGAGGAGTTCTTC.

The chain couples TRBV12-5 to TRBJ2-5; tentative D call: TRBD1 (5 bases). Trimming cost V 10 bases and J 7 bases, with 16 bases left between them. Germline CDR1 reads LGHNT; CDR2 reads FRNRAP. The CDR3 runs to 12 residues. This CDR3 reads CANRTIWGTQYF. In nucleotides, the CDR3 is TGTGCTAACAGGACAATCTGGGGGACCCAGTACTTC.

This chain links TRBV15 with TRBJ2-7, with D possibly matching TRBD2 (5 bases). V lost 1 base and J 0 bases, leaving 13 bases between the germline ends. The CDR3 consists of 16 residues. Germline V gene data show CDR1 as LNHNV and CDR2 as YYDKDF (reference sequence). The CDR3 bases are TGTGCCACCAGCAGAGTTGGGCGGGCGGCCTCCTACGAGCAGTACTTC. This translates into CATSRVGRAASYEQYF.

CDR3 coding DNA: TGCAGCGTTGCGGGCCGGGAAGGTCCCAATGAGCAGTTCTTC. It codes for CSVAGREGPNEQFF. V gene TRBV29-1 combines with J gene TRBJ2-1, with a tentative D call TRBD2 (5 bases). V shed 4 bases and J shed 6 bases, with 16 bases lying between them. The CDR3 spans 14 residues. Germline CDR1 SQVTM, CDR2 ANQGSEA.

This chain links TRBV13 with TRBJ2-1; 7 nucleotides match TRBD2. The germline V gene encodes CDR1 PRHDT and CDR2 FYEKMQ (reference sequence). This CDR3 contains 14 residues. The V segment lost 11 bases and the J segment 0 bases; nucleotides outside the gene matches: 7. The CDR3 region is CAVSGGSSYNEQFF. The CDR3 coding sequence is TGTGCCGTCTCGGGAGGCAGCTCCTACAATGAGCAGTTCTTC.

In the case of this clone: Other nucleotide sequences in the sample specify the same CDR3. The chain combines TRBV29-1 with TRBJ2-7; D possibly corresponds to TRBD2 (6 bases). Trimming pared 1 base from V and 4 bases from J, leaving 23 bases between. The CDR3 runs 17 residues. Germline CDR1 reads SQVTM; CDR2 reads ANQGSEA. In nucleotides, the CDR3 is TGCAGCGTTGAAGGCCTAGCGAATTCCCTCGGGGATTACGAGCAGTACTTC. Translation gives CSVEGLANSLGDYEQYF.

This chain connects TRBV28 to TRBJ2-3, with TRBD2 matching 7 bases. The length of the CDR3 is 14 residues. The germline gives CDR1 MDHEN, CDR2 SYDVKM. The J segment lost 1 base and the V segment lost 8 bases, leaving 6 bases of the junction unmatched. CDR3 nucleotide sequence: TGTGCCAGCTCGAGGGACTATCGCACAGATACGCAGTATTTT. It encodes CASSRDYRTDTQYF.

The chain joins TRBV9 to TRBJ2-5; the D gene is possibly TRBD2 (5 bases). Germline V lookup: CDR1 SGDLS, CDR2 YYNGEE. Trimming cost V 0 bases and J 4 bases, with 13 bases left between them. This CDR3 is built from 15 residues. The CDR3 nucleotides are TGTGCCAGCAGCGTAGGACACTCCCGGGGAGAGACCCAGTACTTC. Protein sequence: CASSVGHSRGETQYF. Using reference TRBV9 and TRBJ2-5 for the parts outside the CDR3, the full variable domain is DSGVTQTPKHLITATGQRVTLRCSPRSGDLSVYWYQQSLDQGLQFLIQYYNGEERAKGNILERFSAQQFPDLHSELNLSSLELGDSALYFCASSVGHSRGETQYFGPGTRLLVL.

The rearrangement uses TRBV2 and TRBJ2-3; 7 nucleotides align to TRBD2. J lost 0 bases, V lost 2 bases, and 2 bases had no gene match. This CDR3 is 15 amino acids long. Per germline, CDR1 SNHLY and CDR2 FYNNEI. The CDR3 region is CASSEWEGSTDTQYF. The CDR3 nucleotides read TGTGCCAGCAGTGAATGGGAGGGGAGCACAGATACGCAGTATTTT.

The genes are TRBV30 and TRBJ1-2; 10 bases align to TRBD1. The CDR3 loop spans 14 amino acids. Germline loops: CDR1 GTSNPN, CDR2 SVGIG (reference sequence). V gave up 2 bases and J gave up 4 bases; unmatched junction bases: 4. This CDR3 reads CAWSPTGGAYGYTF. The DNA of the CDR3 is TGTGCCTGGAGTCCGACAGGGGGCGCCTATGGCTACACCTTC.

This chain joins TRBV30 and TRBJ2-1, with a weak D call TRBD2 (6 bases). Germline V gene lookup returns CDR1 GTSNPN and CDR2 SVGIG (reference sequence). V was trimmed by 0 bases and J by 12 bases, leaving 15 bases between them. The CDR3 covers 13 residues. CDR3 region: CAWSVFAVGGQFF. The CDR3 nucleotides read TGTGCCTGGAGTGTATTTGCGGTCGGGGGGCAGTTCTTC.

The chain joins TRBV10-3 to TRBJ1-1; tentatively, D is TRBD1 (6 bases). Trimming left V 0 bases short and J 3 bases short, with 14 bases between. The CDR3 extends over 16 amino acids. Germline CDR1 reads ENHRY; CDR2 reads SYGVKD. The chain's CDR3 is CAISESGGRRDTEAFF. The DNA for the CDR3 is TGTGCCATCAGTGAGTCCGGGGGGCGCAGGGACACTGAAGCTTTCTTT.

This chain connects TRBV4-3 to TRBJ1-3; 8 bases map to TRBD1. CDR3 size: 18 residues. V was pared by 0 bases and J by 1 base, with 8 bases of the junction left unmatched. Looked up from germline, CDR1 is LGHNA and CDR2 is YSLEER. The CDR3 here is CASSQDRRTGRSGNTIYF. The DNA for the CDR3 is TGCGCCAGCAGCCAAGATCGACGGACAGGGAGGTCTGGAAACACCATATATTTT.

The chain couples TRBV2 to TRBJ1-5; D ambiguous. Trimming stripped 2 bases from V and 0 bases from J, with 5 bases between. Germline loops: CDR1 SNHLY, CDR2 FYNNEI. The CDR3 extends over 14 amino acids. CDR3 amino acids: CASSEQVSNQPQHF. The CDR3 bases are TGTGCCAGCAGTGAACAGGTTAGCAATCAGCCCCAGCATTTT.

The chain recombines TRBV5-1 with TRBJ2-7; 8 bases are a match to TRBD1. V gave up 4 bases and J gave up 2 bases; unmatched junction bases: 8. The CDR3 sequence is 15 residues long. CDR1 and CDR2 (germline): SGHRS, YFSETQ. In DNA, the CDR3 is TGCGCCAGCAGCACCCACGGGACAGGTCCCTACGAGCAGTACTTC. This sequence encodes CASSTHGTGPYEQYF.

The chain links TRBV5-4 to TRBJ2-3; 10 bases are shared with TRBD2. The CDR3 is made up of 14 amino acids. Unmatched junction bases numbered 1, after V lost 0 bases and J lost 6 bases. Germline CDR1 reads SGHNT; CDR2 reads YYREEE (reference sequence). The CDR3: CASSLVAGGDTQYF. The CDR3 nucleotides are TGTGCCAGCAGCTTGGTAGCGGGAGGTGATACGCAGTATTTT.

This chain connects TRBV7-9 to TRBJ1-2; possibly TRBD1 for D (5 bases). The CDR3 extends over 14 amino acids. V was trimmed by 2 bases and J by 4 bases, leaving 11 bases between them. CDR1 is SEHNR, CDR2 FQNEAQ, per germline (reference sequence). The CDR3 spells CASSLLTEIYGYTF. As DNA, the CDR3 is TGTGCCAGCAGCTTACTGACAGAGATCTATGGCTACACCTTC.

The V gene is TRBV6-1, the J gene TRBJ1-2, with D tentatively TRBD1 (5 bases). V was clipped by 1 base and J by 6 bases, with 21 bases between them. The V gene's germline CDR1 is MNHNS and CDR2 SASEGT. The CDR3 has 17 amino acids. The CDR3 DNA sequence: TGTGCCAGCAGTGAAGTGCAGGGATGGGGACTAGGAAATGGCTACACCTTC. This encodes CASSEVQGWGLGNGYTF.

The chain is built from TRBV7-3 and TRBJ2-3; the match to TRBD1 covers 8 bases. Germline lookup yields CDR1 SGHTA and CDR2 FQGTGA. There are 14 residues in the CDR3. V trimming: 2 bases; J trimming: 3 bases; junction bases outside the gene matches: 1. The CDR3 sequence is CASSLQGATDTQYF. As DNA, the CDR3 is TGTGCCAGCAGCTTACAGGGGGCTACAGATACGCAGTATTTT.

The chain uses TRBV6-1 and TRBJ2-1; 12 positions agree with TRBD2. Germline-derived CDR1 and CDR2 are MNHNS and SASEGT. With V trimmed by 4 bases and J by 10 bases, 2 bases remained unmatched. The CDR3 runs 13 residues. CDR3 sequence reads: CASSAGLAGEQFF. CDR3 sequence (DNA): TGTGCCAGCAGTGCGGGACTAGCGGGCGAGCAGTTCTTC.

The gene calls are TRBV27 and TRBJ2-7, with 8 bases that match TRBD2. Per the germline V gene, CDR1 is MNHEY and CDR2 is SMNVEV (reference sequence). This CDR3 comprises 16 residues. Unmatched junction bases numbered 9, after V lost 5 bases and J lost 0 bases. The CDR3 sequence is CASSPFSGISSYEQYF. The CDR3 coding sequence is TGTGCCAGCAGTCCCTTTAGCGGGATTAGCTCCTACGAGCAGTACTTC.

The V gene is TRBV20-1, the J gene TRBJ1-1; 7 bases are shared with TRBD1. CDR1 and CDR2 from the germline V gene are DFQATT and SNEGSKA (reference sequence). The CDR3 extends over 11 amino acids. V shed 3 bases, J shed 10 bases, and the junction held 5 bases outside the gene matches. CDR3: CSARTGRGAFF. The CDR3 nucleotides are TGCAGTGCTAGGACAGGGCGGGGAGCTTTCTTT.

The rearrangement uses TRBV20-1 and TRBJ1-2; 7 nucleotides agree with TRBD1. V gave up 6 bases and J gave up 5 bases; unmatched junction bases: 3. The length of the CDR3 is 11 residues. Germline lookup yields CDR1 DFQATT and CDR2 SNEGSKA (reference sequence). The DNA for the CDR3 is TGCAGTGCCAGGGGGACATATGGCTACACCTTC. Translation: CSARGTYGYTF.

The rearrangement joins TRBV19 to TRBJ2-1; D is ambiguous. In germline, CDR1 is LNHDA, CDR2 SQIVND (reference sequence). The CDR3 totals 11 residues. The V end lost 1 base, the J end lost 9 bases, and 4 bases lay between the germline ends. For the CDR3, the DNA is TGTGCCAGTAGTATAGGCGGTGAGCAGTTCTTC. Translation gives CASSIGGEQFF.

This chain uses TRBV29-1 with TRBJ2-5; 9 bases are shared with TRBD2. The CDR3 runs to 14 residues. Germline V gives CDR1 SQVTM, CDR2 ANQGSEA. V was clipped by 6 bases and J by 2 bases; unmatched bases: 7. The CDR3 region has the DNA TGCAGCGTATCCCAGACTAGCGGACAAGAGACCCAGTACTTC. It specifies CSVSQTSGQETQYF.

The V gene is TRBV2, the J gene TRBJ1-5, with TRBD1 matching 7 bases. J gave up 7 bases and V 3 bases, and 12 bases lay outside the gene matches. Per the germline V gene, CDR1 is SNHLY and CDR2 is FYNNEI. The CDR3 is 16 residues long. The CDR3 DNA follows: TGTGCCAGCAGTGATCCGGGGACAGCCCCTGGGCAGCCCCAGCATTTT. Translation: CASSDPGTAPGQPQHF.

This chain connects TRBV28 to TRBJ2-7; weak D call: TRBD1 (6 bases). The CDR3 extends over 15 amino acids. The V and J ends lost 3 bases and 4 bases respectively, with 16 bases between them. Germline V gene sequence: CDR1 MDHEN, CDR2 SYDVKM. CDR3 amino acids: CASSFGSRGMYEQYF. The CDR3 DNA follows: TGTGCCAGCAGTTTCGGATCCAGGGGCATGTACGAGCAGTACTTC. The full variable domain, completed using reference TRBV28 and TRBJ2-7, is DVKVTQSSRYLVKRTGEKVFLECVQDMDHENMFWYRQDPGLGLRLIYFSYDVKMKEKGDIPEGYSVSREKKERFSLILESASTNQTSMYLCASSFGSRGMYEQYFGPGTRLTVT.